These 11 T cell receptor beta chains were all obtained from the same sample, sequenced in a study of beta chain features in type 1 diabetes. Expressed TCRB transcripts were sequenced, since all the RNA that had been isolated was reverse transcribed. The repertoire was sequenced with immunoSEQ multiplex PCR; TCRdb's copy has only in-frame clones and lacks some. The sample lists tens of thousands of clones; around three fifths were seen once. Sequenced sample: Tregs from blood. These receptors originate from a woman aged 18-30 years in good health.

The genes are TRBV11-2 and TRBJ2-1, with 7 bases fitting TRBD2. The CDR3 contains 15 residues. The ends lost 5 bases at V and 4 bases at J; junction bases unmatched: 8. CDR1 and CDR2 (germline): SGHAT, FQNNGV. CDR3 in DNA: TGTGCCAGCAGCCTGGGACTAACCGCATACAATGAGCAGTTCTTC. Translated, it gives CASSLGLTAYNEQFF.

The V and J genes are TRBV7-6 and TRBJ1-4; TRBD1 is a possible D gene (6 bases). The V end was cut by 5 bases, the J end by 7 bases, with 17 bases between. Germline assignment: CDR1 SGHVS and CDR2 FNYEAQ. The CDR3 has 15 residues. In nucleotides, the CDR3 is TGTGCCAGCAGCCCCTTGCTTGTGGGGGCTGAAAAACTGTTTTTT. It specifies CASSPLLVGAEKLFF.

V and J are TRBV5-1 and TRBJ2-1; TRBD2 matches 9 bases. Germline values: CDR1 SGHRS, CDR2 YFSETQ. The CDR3 has 16 amino acids. V lost 3 bases and J lost 3; bases outside the gene matches: 7. CDR3 in amino acids: CASSSIAGAFYNEQFF. In nucleotides, the CDR3 is TGCGCCAGCAGCTCAATAGCGGGGGCGTTCTACAATGAGCAGTTCTTC.

V and J are TRBV27 and TRBJ2-5, with D possibly being TRBD2 (6 bases). Trimming pared 3 bases from V and 7 bases from J, leaving 9 bases between. Germline V gives CDR1 MNHEY, CDR2 SMNVEV (reference sequence). This CDR3 comprises 12 residues. CDR3 bases: TGTGCCAGCAGTTTTCGGGGGAGGACCCAGTACTTC. Encoded protein: CASSFRGRTQYF.

The gene calls are TRBV11-2 and TRBJ1-1, with a tentative D call TRBD1 (5 bases). Germline CDR1 and CDR2: SGHAT and FQNNGV. V was pared by 5 bases and J by 5 bases, with 12 bases between. The CDR3 covers 13 residues. Here the CDR3 DNA reads TGTGCCAGCAGCCGATGGGAGGGGACTGAAGCTTTCTTT. Its translation is CASSRWEGTEAFF. Full variable domain (remainder filled in from reference TRBV11-2 and TRBJ1-1): EAGVAQSPRYKIIEKRQSVAFWCNPISGHATLYWYQQILGQGPKLLIQFQNNGVVDDSQLPKDRFSAERLKGVDSTLKIQPAKLEDSAVYLCASSRWEGTEAFFGQGTRLTVV.

V gene TRBV6-5 combines with J gene TRBJ2-3; 7 bases align to TRBD2. The trim removed 10 bases at V and 11 bases at J, leaving 9 bases unmatched. CDR3 length: 11 amino acids. Germline V gene data show CDR1 as MNHEY and CDR2 as SVGAGI. The CDR3 DNA is TGTGCCACTGGAGCGGGGCGGGGGCAGTATTTT. Its protein is CATGAGRGQYF.

This clone was counted a single time. The chain recombines TRBV4-2 with TRBJ2-7; 11 bases agree with TRBD1. This CDR3 comprises 16 residues. J lost 4 bases, V lost 6 bases, and 11 bases had no gene match. The V gene's germline CDR1 is LGHNA and CDR2 YNFKEQ. CDR3 bases: TGTGCCAGCAGTCCTATAGAAAGGGACAGGGGGTACGAGCAGTACTTC. Its protein is CASSPIERDRGYEQYF.

For this clone: In the same sample, other DNA sequences code for this CDR3. The rearrangement joins TRBV5-1 to TRBJ1-4, with D perhaps matching TRBD1 (6 bases). V shed 0 bases and J shed 5 bases, with 8 bases lying between them. The germline V gene encodes CDR1 SGHRS and CDR2 YFSETQ. CDR3 length: 14 residues. CDR3 DNA: TGCGCCAGCAGCTTGGGCACAGGGAATGAAAAACTGTTTTTT. Translated: CASSLGTGNEKLFF.

A few counts support this clone. This chain connects TRBV19 to TRBJ1-1; weak D call: TRBD1 (5 bases). The CDR3 loop spans 12 amino acids. The ends were cut back, 5 bases at V and 4 bases at J, with 8 bases in the middle. In germline, CDR1 is LNHDA, CDR2 SQIVND (reference sequence). The CDR3 DNA is TGTGCCAGTAGTTGGGGGGGCACTGAAGCTTTCTTT. Its translation: CASSWGGTEAFF.

CDR3 protein: CASSTNTDSNQPQHF. DNA for the CDR3: TGTGCCAGCAGCACAAACACCGATAGCAATCAGCCCCAGCATTTT. The chain uses TRBV11-2 and TRBJ1-5, with no clear D. The CDR3 extends over 15 amino acids. Looked up from germline, CDR1 is SGHAT and CDR2 is FQNNGV. V dropped 5 bases and J dropped 0 bases, with 11 bases sitting between them.

The chain carries TRBV5-1 and TRBJ2-2, with 8 positions matching TRBD1. CDR1 and CDR2 (germline): SGHRS, YFSETQ. Losses at the gene ends were 2 bases for V and 2 bases for J; bases not matched to a gene: 8. This CDR3 has 17 amino acids. The DNA for the CDR3 is TGCGCCAGCAGCTTTGGAACAGGGGGATCTAACACCGGGGAGCTGTTTTTT. Its protein product is CASSFGTGGSNTGELFF.